This entry is about one T cell receptor (beta chain). No antigen is known for it. The record originates from a study of T cells in Graves' hyperthyroidism and ophthalmopathy. The study's findings and limits: Model-based prediction identified ophthalmopathy a median around 6.5 months prior to its onset.

What was amplified from RNA transcripts were TCR beta CDR3 regions. The primer set for the first-round RT-PCR of the TCR CDR3 was HTBI. One entry per CDR3 protein results from TCRdb running MiXCR on the multiplex PCR reads. The sample lists a few hundred thousand distinct CDR3 sequences, less than 20% occurring once. The V end lost 7 bases, the J end lost 0 bases, and 12 bases lay between the germline ends. Germline V gene data show CDR1 as DFQATT and CDR2 as SNEGSKA (reference sequence). This CDR3 is built from 13 residues. The chain carries TRBV20-1 and TRBJ1-1, with D possibly matching TRBD1 (5 bases). Sequenced: blood. The sequence derives from a middle-aged man with Graves' ophthalmopathy. The CDR3, as DNA: TGCAGTGGACACAGGAGTGTGAACACTGAAGCTTTCTTT. Its protein product is CSGHRSVNTEAFF.